This T cell receptor beta chain was sequenced for a study of blood T cells in healthy people across ages. Trimming took off 0 bases at V and 0 bases at J, with 13 bases between the two ends. CDR3 length equals 16 residues. CDR1 and CDR2 (germline): DFQATT, SNEGSKA (reference sequence). Combining a sample-barcoded 5' primer with a J-beta primer mix, a second PCR ran for about 7 to 12 cycles. A single record per CDR3 protein comes from TCRdb applying MiXCR to the 5' RACE reads. Of over a million distinct CDR3 sequences in the sample, more than 40% were seen once. This sequence joins TRBV20-1 and TRBJ2-3; tentative D call: TRBD1 (5 bases). This clonotype was sampled from a woman between 55 and 75 years old in good health. Specimen: blood. CDR3 DNA: TGCAGTGCTAGAGATCCCCGGACAATGAGCACAGATACGCAGTATTTT. Encoded protein: CSARDPRTMSTDTQYF.